Listed below are T cell receptor beta chains from one sample, sequenced in a study of cytomegalovirus exposure and HLA in healthy donors. Profiling relied on immunoSEQ multiplex PCR, and the TCRdb table lists in-frame clones only, not all of them. The profile shows some 140,000 clones, approximately 73% of them singletons. Material for sequencing was PBMCs. These receptors were obtained from a woman between 40 and 50 years old in good health and CMV-seronegative. Each CDR3 is given with its conserved first and last residue.

v_call,j_call,cdr3_aa
TRBV7-2,TRBJ1-4,CASSGGRGWNEKLFF
TRBV11-3,TRBJ2-3,CASSPASGQGAGTQYF
TRBV2,TRBJ2-3,CASSGAGTSGGYSTDTQYF
TRBV4-2,TRBJ2-5,CASSQDVYQETQYF
TRBV5-4,TRBJ1-2,CASSPTGMDGYTF
TRBV19,TRBJ1-5,CASSSIQGSGNQPQHF
TRBV18,TRBJ1-5,CASSLTGTGGDQPQHF
TRBV7-9,TRBJ1-5,CASSFSPITGGREPQHF
TRBV18,TRBJ1-2,CASSPRLETQGGYGYTF
TRBV7-9,TRBJ1-2,CASSFLEGQGSYGYTF
TRBV9,TRBJ1-4,CASSVGKETSEKLFF
TRBV5-1,TRBJ2-5,CASSLVAGVQETQYF
TRBV14,TRBJ2-1,CASSQGIRGEQFF
TRBV7-8,TRBJ2-5,CASSPSPSGGRETQYF
TRBV27,TRBJ1-6,CASSWGNRDSPLHF
TRBV9,TRBJ2-1,CASSVGASGGAWDEQFF
TRBV10-3,TRBJ2-6,CAIGQGEVDIWAGANVLTF
TRBV6-1,TRBJ1-2,CASSEGQGYYGYTF
TRBV10-3,TRBJ1-1,CAISGYSEWTEAFF
TRBV5-8,TRBJ1-2,CASRRTGGNYGYTF
TRBV28,TRBJ1-2,CASSSPGQGNYGYTF